The 19 T cell receptor beta chains presented below share a single source sample, sequenced in a study of OX40 agonist ivuxolimab in advanced cancers. The repertoire was sequenced with immunoSEQ multiplex PCR; TCRdb's copy has only in-frame clones and lacks some. The sample holds fewer than 45,000 clones, about 88% seen once. This material consisted of CD4+ or CD8+ T cells sorted from blood, taken in a trial of the OX40 agonist ivuxolimab. These receptors originate from an adult with an advanced solid tumor such as melanoma, head and neck, liver or kidney cancer.

The V call is TRBV7-3, the J call TRBJ2-2; TRBD2 is a possible D gene (5 bases). The V end was cut by 0 bases, the J end by 6 bases, with 20 bases between. There are 18 residues in the CDR3. Germline CDR1 reads SGHTA; CDR2 reads FQGTGA. In DNA form, the CDR3 reads TGTGCCAGCAGCTTAACGTCCCCCTCGAGGAGGAAGCCCGGGGAGCTGTTTTTT. Translation gives CASSLTSPSRRKPGELFF.

The rearrangement joins TRBV19 to TRBJ1-5, with D unclear. The CDR3 covers 13 residues. Germline V gives CDR1 LNHDA, CDR2 SQIVND (reference sequence). Between the trimmed V and J ends, which lost 6 bases and 6 bases, there was a span of 12 bases. The CDR3 is CASSSKFSQPQHF. CDR3 nucleotides: TGTGCCAGTAGCTCCAAATTTAGTCAGCCCCAGCATTTT.

This rearrangement joins TRBV9 to TRBJ2-5; D gene uncertain. Germline CDR1 and CDR2: SGDLS and YYNGEE. The V gene lost 0 bases and the J gene lost 1 base, with 10 bases spanning the gap. CDR3 length: 15 amino acids. The CDR3 spells CASSVAPGIQETQYF. The DNA for the CDR3 is TGTGCCAGCAGCGTAGCACCCGGAATCCAAGAGACCCAGTACTTC.

This clone has only a few counts. The V and J genes are TRBV5-4 and TRBJ2-4; 9 bases map to TRBD1. This CDR3 region has 16 residues. The V and J ends lost 4 bases and 3 bases, in that order; junction bases with no gene match: 8. Per germline, CDR1 SGHNT and CDR2 YYREEE (reference sequence). CDR3 protein: CASSLKTGGGKNIQYF. For the CDR3, the DNA is TGTGCCAGCAGCCTAAAGACAGGGGGGGGCAAAAACATTCAGTACTTC.

The chain joins TRBV6-4 to TRBJ2-7; 9 bases are shared with TRBD2. Germline V gene sequence: CDR1 MRHNA, CDR2 SNTAGT. J lost 1 base, V lost 5 bases, and 15 bases had no gene match. The CDR3 loop spans 18 amino acids. CDR3 sequence: CASSSTPSSGSRSYEQYF. As DNA, the CDR3 is TGTGCCAGCAGTAGCACACCCAGTAGCGGGAGTAGATCCTACGAGCAGTACTTC.

This clone has just one count. The V call is TRBV19, the J call TRBJ1-1; D ambiguous. The germline V and J ends were trimmed by 6 bases and 5 bases, with 19 bases remaining between them. The CDR3 runs to 15 residues. Per germline, CDR1 LNHDA and CDR2 SQIVND (reference sequence). CDR3 sequence (DNA): TGTGCCAGTAGCTACTCGAAGGCCCGAGGGACTGAAGCTTTCTTT. Protein product: CASSYSKARGTEAFF.

V gene TRBV7-6 combines with J gene TRBJ2-5, with TRBD1 identical over 7 bases. Trimming removed 4 bases from V and 5 bases from J; junction bases left unmatched: 7. There are 14 residues in the CDR3. In germline, CDR1 is SGHVS, CDR2 FNYEAQ. CDR3 in DNA: TGTGCCAGCAGCTCGACACAGGGGTGGGAGACCCAGTACTTC. It is translated as CASSSTQGWETQYF.

The V and J genes are TRBV19 and TRBJ2-1, with 7 nucleotides matching TRBD2. This CDR3 has 14 amino acids. V shed 10 bases and J 2 bases; nucleotides not matched to a gene: 8. CDR1 and CDR2 (germline): LNHDA, SQIVND (reference sequence). This CDR3 is CATTLGGTYNEQFF. CDR3 DNA: TGTGCCACCACGTTGGGGGGGACCTACAATGAGCAGTTCTTC. The full variable domain, its missing parts supplied by reference TRBV19 and TRBJ2-1, is DGGITQSPKYLFRKEGQNVTLSCEQNLNHDAMYWYRQDPGQGLRLIYYSQIVNDFQKGDIAEGYSVSREKKESFPLTVTSAQKNPTAFYLCATTLGGTYNEQFFGPGTRLTVL.

The chain combines TRBV5-1 with TRBJ2-1; the D call may be TRBD1 or TRBD2 (5 bases each). This CDR3 is 12 amino acids long. The germline CDR1 and CDR2 sequences are SGHRS and YFSETQ. Trimming removed 0 bases at V and 9 bases at J, with 7 bases between. The CDR3 coding sequence is TGCGCCAGCAGCTTGGGGGGACCTGAGCAGTTCTTC. Translation gives CASSLGGPEQFF.

The chain combines TRBV28 with TRBJ2-6; D call uncertain. The CDR3 loop spans 15 amino acids. Trimming pared 3 bases from V and 1 base from J, leaving 7 bases between. Per the germline V gene, CDR1 is MDHEN and CDR2 is SYDVKM. CDR3 sequence: CASSLWWSGANVLTF. The CDR3 DNA sequence: TGTGCCAGCAGTTTGTGGTGGTCTGGGGCCAACGTCCTGACTTTC. Combining the CDR3 with reference TRBV28 and TRBJ2-6 gives the whole variable domain DVKVTQSSRYLVKRTGEKVFLECVQDMDHENMFWYRQDPGLGLRLIYFSYDVKMKEKGDIPEGYSVSREKKERFSLILESASTNQTSMYLCASSLWWSGANVLTFGAGSRLTVL.

The chain carries TRBV2 and TRBJ2-1; no reliable D call. In germline, CDR1 is SNHLY, CDR2 FYNNEI. This CDR3 spans 13 amino acids. V gave up 8 bases and J gave up 3 bases, with 11 bases separating them. This CDR3 reads CASHGSRYNEQFF. Here the CDR3 DNA reads TGTGCCAGCCACGGCTCACGCTACAATGAGCAGTTCTTC. The complete variable domain, with remaining parts taken from reference TRBV2 and TRBJ2-1, reads EPEVTQTPSHQVTQMGQEVILRCVPISNHLYFYWYRQILGQKVEFLVSFYNNEISEKSEIFDDQFSVERPDGSNFTLKIRSTKLEDSAMYFCASHGSRYNEQFFGPGTRLTVL.

The CDR3 sequence is CARDPSTDTQYF. As DNA, the CDR3 is TGTGCCAGAGACCCGAGCACAGATACGCAGTATTTT. J is TRBJ2-3 and V is TRBV2; D not resolved. V was trimmed by 9 bases and J by 0 bases, leaving 7 bases between them. CDR1 and CDR2 (germline): SNHLY, FYNNEI. The CDR3 contains 12 residues.

The chain has TRBV5-1 and TRBJ2-6; D unresolved. Germline V gene data show CDR1 as SGHRS and CDR2 as YFSETQ. Trimming shortened V by 5 bases and J by 0 bases, and 12 bases separated the two germline ends. This CDR3 is 16 amino acids long. The CDR3 is CASSSNRLSGANVLTF. For the CDR3, the DNA is TGCGCCAGCAGTTCGAACCGGCTCTCTGGGGCCAACGTCCTGACTTTC.

This sequence joins TRBV5-1 and TRBJ2-7; D tentatively reads TRBD1 or TRBD2 (6 bases each). The CDR3 spans 16 residues. Germline V gives CDR1 SGHRS, CDR2 YFSETQ. The ends were cut back, 3 bases at V and 3 bases at J, with 19 bases in the middle. The CDR3 region is CASSCEQGSGCYEQYF. For the CDR3, the DNA is TGCGCCAGCAGCTGTGAACAGGGAAGCGGGTGCTACGAGCAGTACTTC. Looking up the rest from reference TRBV5-1 and TRBJ2-7 gives the full variable domain: KAGVTQTPRYLIKTRGQQVTLSCSPISGHRSVSWYQQTPGQGLQFLFEYFSETQRNKGNFPGRFSGRQFSNSRSEMNVSTLELGDSALYLCASSCEQGSGCYEQYFGPGTRLTVT.

This chain links TRBV28 with TRBJ2-1; the D gene is possibly TRBD2 (6 bases). CDR1 is MDHEN, CDR2 SYDVKM, per germline. The V end was cut by 10 bases, the J end by 0 bases, with 16 bases between. The CDR3 runs to 15 residues. CDR3 region: CATRTTDSSYNEQFF. The CDR3, as DNA: TGTGCCACCCGGACTACCGATAGCTCCTACAATGAGCAGTTCTTC.

CDR3 in DNA: TGTGCCAGCAGCGGGGGACTAACCAGCTCCTACGAGCAGTACTTC. Translating gives CASSGGLTSSYEQYF. The gene calls are TRBV9 and TRBJ2-7, with 7 positions matching TRBD2. Germline lookup yields CDR1 SGDLS and CDR2 YYNGEE. The CDR3 runs 15 residues. With 3 bases clipped from V and 0 bases from J, the junction kept 6 bases outside the gene matches.

The chain combines TRBV4-2 with TRBJ2-3, with 12 bases lining up with TRBD2. The CDR3 sequence is 18 residues long. The germline V gene has CDR1 LGHNA and CDR2 YNFKEQ. With V trimmed by 2 bases and J by 7 bases, 13 bases remained unmatched. As DNA, the CDR3 is TGTGCCAGCAGCCAACTTGGGGCTAGCGGGAGGGTTTGGAATACGCAGTATTTT. This gives the protein CASSQLGASGRVWNTQYF.

This rearrangement joins TRBV5-1 to TRBJ2-2; TRBD1 matches at 10 bases. CDR3 length: 16 residues. V gave up 4 bases and J gave up 3 bases; unmatched junction bases: 6. CDR1 and CDR2 (germline): SGHRS, YFSETQ. The CDR3 reads CASSPGQGRDTGELFF. Written as DNA, the CDR3 is TGCGCCAGCAGCCCGGGACAGGGGAGGGACACCGGGGAGCTGTTTTTT.

V and J are TRBV28 and TRBJ2-1; no firm D call. The length of the CDR3 is 14 residues. CDR1 and CDR2 (germline): MDHEN, SYDVKM. V was trimmed by 7 bases and J by 7 bases, leaving 17 bases between them. CDR3 region: CASNPFTARNEQFF. The CDR3 region has the DNA TGTGCCAGCAACCCCTTTACAGCGAGGAATGAGCAGTTCTTC.